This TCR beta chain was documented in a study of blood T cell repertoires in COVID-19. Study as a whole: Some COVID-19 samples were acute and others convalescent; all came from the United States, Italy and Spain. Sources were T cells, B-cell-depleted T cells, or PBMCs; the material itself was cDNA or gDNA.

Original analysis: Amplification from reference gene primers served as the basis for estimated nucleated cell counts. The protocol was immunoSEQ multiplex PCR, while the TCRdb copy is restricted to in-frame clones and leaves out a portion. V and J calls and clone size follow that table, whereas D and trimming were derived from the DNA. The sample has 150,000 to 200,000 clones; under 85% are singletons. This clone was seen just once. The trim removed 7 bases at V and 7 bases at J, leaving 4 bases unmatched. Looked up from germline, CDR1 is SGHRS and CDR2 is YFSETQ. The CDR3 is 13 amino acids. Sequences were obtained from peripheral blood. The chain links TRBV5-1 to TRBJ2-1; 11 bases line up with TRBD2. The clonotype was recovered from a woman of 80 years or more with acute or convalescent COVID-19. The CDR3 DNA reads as TGCGCCAGCGGAATAGCGGGGGGGAATGAGCAGTTCTTC. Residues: CASGIAGGNEQFF.